The 27 T cell receptor beta chains given below trace back to one sample, sequenced in a study of cytomegalovirus exposure and HLA in healthy donors. The PCR had 60 Vbeta and 13 Jbeta primers. Assay: immunoSEQ multiplex PCR; the TCRdb copy retains only in-frame clones and omits some. The repertoire holds over 150,000 clones, with around 82% as singletons. The sample taken for sequencing was PBMCs. These receptor sequences come from a woman aged 35 to 49 in good health and CMV-seropositive.

The V call is TRBV6-1, the J call TRBJ2-1; 11 nucleotides agree with TRBD2. The CDR3 runs to 13 residues. Germline-derived CDR1 and CDR2 are MNHNS and SASEGT. After removal of 9 bases from V and 9 bases from J, the junction contained 7 bases not matched to a gene. CDR3 residues: CASRLAGSGEQFF. CDR3 nucleotides: TGTGCCAGTCGACTAGCGGGATCGGGTGAGCAGTTCTTC.

The chain couples TRBV7-2 to TRBJ2-1, with D uncertain. Germline CDR1 reads SGHTA; CDR2 reads FQGNSA. V was clipped by 5 bases and J by 5 bases, with 10 bases between them. The CDR3 runs 13 residues. In DNA form, the CDR3 reads TGTGCCAGCAGCCCGCCTAGGAACAATGAGCAGTTCTTC. As protein: CASSPPRNNEQFF.

The count of this clone is one. This chain uses TRBV5-1 with TRBJ2-7; D may be TRBD1 (5 bases). The CDR3 covers 16 residues. V dropped 1 base and J dropped 2 bases, with 16 bases sitting between them. The germline V gene has CDR1 SGHRS and CDR2 YFSETQ. The CDR3 region is CASSLYPSGKTYEQYF. The CDR3 DNA reads TGCGCCAGCAGCTTGTATCCCTCAGGGAAAACCTACGAGCAGTACTTC.

The chain links TRBV19 to TRBJ2-5, with D maybe TRBD1 (7 bases). The CDR3 runs to 15 residues. The germline V and J ends were trimmed by 3 bases and 2 bases, with 13 bases remaining between them. The germline gives CDR1 LNHDA, CDR2 SQIVND (reference sequence). This CDR3 is CASSMAGGGQETQYF. The CDR3 DNA reads as TGTGCCAGTAGTATGGCAGGGGGAGGACAAGAGACCCAGTACTTC.

The chain joins TRBV11-2 to TRBJ1-4; 7 nucleotides agree with TRBD1. Germline V gives CDR1 SGHAT, CDR2 FQNNGV. V was pared by 5 bases and J by 0 bases, with 6 bases of the junction left unmatched. The CDR3 has 16 residues. In DNA form, the CDR3 reads TGTGCCAGCAGCATTCGACAGGGAGCAACTAATGAAAAACTGTTTTTT. It is translated as CASSIRQGATNEKLFF.

The chain is built from TRBV6-5 and TRBJ2-5; tentative D call: TRBD1 (6 bases). CDR1 and CDR2 from the germline V gene are MNHEY and SVGAGI. This CDR3 is built from 15 residues. V lost 2 bases to trimming and J lost 5 bases, with 15 bases between them. The CDR3 DNA follows: TGTGCCAGCAGTTACGGGGCCGGGACAAGGGAGACCCAGTACTTC. Amino acid sequence: CASSYGAGTRETQYF.

The chain uses TRBV9 and TRBJ2-7, with 9 bases fitting TRBD2. The CDR3 has 17 residues. Germline CDR1 SGDLS, CDR2 YYNGEE. After removal of 4 bases from V and 6 bases from J, the junction contained 17 bases not matched to a gene. The CDR3 region has the DNA TGTGCCAGCAGCCTAAGCTTAGCAGCGGGAGGTCGTGCCGAGCAGTACTTC. Translation gives CASSLSLAAGGRAEQYF.

This clone was picked up a small number of times. The J gene is TRBJ1-1, the V gene TRBV28; weak D call: TRBD1 (5 bases). V was shortened by 3 bases and J by 7 bases, with 15 bases between the two germline ends. The CDR3 loop spans 14 amino acids. The germline V gene encodes CDR1 MDHEN and CDR2 SYDVKM. The CDR3 reads CASSFPGGRVEAFF. The CDR3, as DNA: TGTGCCAGCAGTTTCCCTGGGGGGAGGGTTGAAGCTTTCTTT.

V usage is TRBV10-2 and J usage is TRBJ2-5; 12 positions match TRBD2. This CDR3 is 15 amino acids long. V lost 5 bases and J lost 5; bases outside the gene matches: 6. Germline CDR1 is WSHSY and CDR2 is SAAADI. The CDR3 DNA sequence: TGCGCCAGCAGTCTAGCGGGAGGGCCTCGGGAGACCCAGTACTTC. Amino acid sequence: CASSLAGGPRETQYF.

The gene calls are TRBV5-1 and TRBJ2-3; 13 nucleotides match TRBD2. The CDR3 loop spans 15 amino acids. Trimming cost V 4 bases and J 3 bases; bases outside gene matches: 2. The germline V gene has CDR1 SGHRS and CDR2 YFSETQ. CDR3 bases: TGCGCCAGCAGCCCGGGACTAGCGGGAACAGATACGCAGTATTTT. It translates to CASSPGLAGTDTQYF.

The CDR3 nucleotides read TGCGCCAGCTTTTCCCCGGGCGGGAGTATATACGAGCAGTACTTC. Residues: CASFSPGGSIYEQYF. J is TRBJ2-7 and V is TRBV10-1; 7 bases agree with TRBD2. The CDR3 contains 15 residues. V lost 8 bases to trimming and J lost 4 bases; unmatched junction nucleotides: 14. The germline V gene encodes CDR1 WNHNN and CDR2 SYGVQD (reference sequence).

The chain carries TRBV29-1 and TRBJ1-2, with 8 bases lining up with TRBD1. Germline CDR1 reads SQVTM; CDR2 reads ANQGSEA. The CDR3 consists of 14 residues. The ends lost 6 bases at V and 2 bases at J; junction bases unmatched: 8. The CDR3 DNA reads TGCAGCGTGCCCCAGGGGGCCTGGAACTATGGCTACACCTTC. Its protein product is CSVPQGAWNYGYTF.

Comments on this clone: One end of the junction does not line up with germline, which may come from a read error. The gene calls are TRBV7-9 and TRBJ1-4; D not certain. Germline V lookup: CDR1 SEHNR, CDR2 FQNEAQ (reference sequence). This CDR3 spans 12 amino acids. This chain's CDR3 is CSSSPKNEKLFF. The CDR3 region has the DNA TGTTCCAGCAGCCCAAAAAATGAAAAACTGTTTTTT.

The chain recombines TRBV25-1 with TRBJ2-2; 7 bases map to TRBD1. J gave up 3 bases and V 6 bases, and 7 bases lay outside the gene matches. Germline V CDR1 and CDR2: MGHDK, SYGVNS. The CDR3 runs to 15 residues. Written as DNA, the CDR3 is TGTGCCAGCAGACAGACAGGGTCGGACACCGGGGAGCTGTTTTTT. It encodes CASRQTGSDTGELFF. The full variable domain, its missing parts supplied by reference TRBV25-1 and TRBJ2-2, is EADIYQTPRYLVIGTGKKITLECSQTMGHDKMYWYQQDPGMELHLIHYSYGVNSTEKGDLSSESTVSRIRTEHFPLTLESARPSHTSQYLCASRQTGSDTGELFFGEGSRLTVL.

The CDR3 coding sequence is TGTGCCAGCAGCCAAGCCTGGTTGACTAGCGGCTCCTACGAGCAGTACTTC. Amino acid sequence: CASSQAWLTSGSYEQYF. The V and J genes are TRBV4-2 and TRBJ2-7, with 9 bases that match TRBD2. CDR3 length: 17 residues. The V gene's germline CDR1 is LGHNA and CDR2 YNFKEQ. V trimming: 1 base; J trimming: 0 bases; junction bases outside the gene matches: 7.

The DNA for the CDR3 is TGTGCCAGCAGCCCCTGGACTAGCGGGAGGGCGAGATCGAAAGGCGAGCAGTACTTC. Its translation: CASSPWTSGRARSKGEQYF. This rearrangement joins TRBV7-2 to TRBJ2-7, with 15 bases matching TRBD2. The junction had 17 bases not matched to a gene; V was cut back by 5 bases and J by 6 bases. The CDR3 spans 19 residues. Germline V gene sequence: CDR1 SGHTA, CDR2 FQGNSA. Complete variable domain (other parts from reference TRBV7-2 and TRBJ2-7): GAGVSQSPSNKVTEKGKDVELRCDPISGHTALYWYRQSLGQGLEFLIYFQGNSAPDKSGLPSDRFSAERTGGSVSTLTIQRTQQEDSAVYLCASSPWTSGRARSKGEQYFGPGTRLTVT.

This chain joins TRBV5-1 and TRBJ1-1; possibly TRBD1 for D (5 bases). There are 16 residues in the CDR3. Germline V gene lookup returns CDR1 SGHRS and CDR2 YFSETQ. Trimming removed 4 bases from V and 4 bases from J, with 20 bases in between. In nucleotides, the CDR3 is TGCGCCAGCAGCCCCCGAGCCACTCAGGGAATCACTGAAGCTTTCTTT. Amino acids: CASSPRATQGITEAFF.

J is TRBJ2-3 and V is TRBV5-4; no clear D. In germline, CDR1 is SGHNT, CDR2 YYREEE (reference sequence). The CDR3 has 15 residues. V dropped 0 bases and J dropped 2 bases, with 10 bases sitting between them. CDR3 bases: TGTGCCAGCAGCTTGGTAGCAGAACCCACAGATACGCAGTATTTT. Protein sequence: CASSLVAEPTDTQYF.

The chain couples TRBV19 to TRBJ2-1; TRBD2 might be the D (6 bases). V was shortened by 8 bases and J by 9 bases, with 14 bases between the two germline ends. Per the germline V gene, CDR1 is LNHDA and CDR2 is SQIVND (reference sequence). There are 12 residues in the CDR3. The CDR3 reads CASGPLGGEQFF. The CDR3 bases are TGTGCCAGTGGTCCTTTGGGAGGTGAGCAGTTCTTC.

This clone was observed once. The V gene is TRBV27, the J gene TRBJ2-2, with TRBD1 matching over 8 bases. CDR3 size: 17 residues. Germline trimming cut 5 bases from V and 2 bases from J; bases unmatched to any gene: 10. Germline assignment: CDR1 MNHEY and CDR2 SMNVEV (reference sequence). The CDR3 nucleotides are TGTGCCAGCAGTCTGAACAGGGGGAAGGGAAACACCGGGGAGCTGTTTTTT. Amino acid sequence: CASSLNRGKGNTGELFF.

The V call is TRBV28, the J call TRBJ2-4; 9 positions agree with TRBD1. V shed 2 bases, J shed 8 bases, and the junction held 7 bases outside the gene matches. CDR1 and CDR2 from the germline V gene are MDHEN and SYDVKM. The CDR3 has 15 residues. The CDR3 region has the DNA TGTGCCAGCAGTTTACGGGACAGGGATAGGGACATTCAGTACTTC. Protein product: CASSLRDRDRDIQYF.

This clone was picked up one time. The chain combines TRBV9 with TRBJ2-5; 7 bases are shared with TRBD1. The end of the DNA fits TRBJ2-7 better, so the J call may be wrong. Germline CDR1 is SGDLS and CDR2 is YYNGEE. The CDR3 covers 15 residues. The CDR3 loop reads CASSASSGQIYEQYF. The DNA for the CDR3 is TGTGCCAGCAGCGCCTCATCGGGACAGATCTACGAGCAGTACTTC.

To note about this clone: The junction shows a germline mismatch at one end, possibly a read error. This chain's CDR3 is CASRRDRDPFRSWAF. The CDR3 nucleotides read TGTGCCTCCCGACGGGACAGGGACCCCTTTAGGTCTTGGGCCTTC. This rearrangement joins TRBV30 to TRBJ1-2, with 9 positions matching TRBD1. The CDR3 is 15 amino acids. From germline, CDR1 is GTSNPN and CDR2 SVGIG (reference sequence).

The rearrangement uses TRBV18 and TRBJ2-7, with D unresolved. This CDR3 has 13 amino acids. V was trimmed by 10 bases and J by 5 bases, leaving 18 bases between them. CDR1 is KGHSH, CDR2 LQKENI, per germline. The CDR3 DNA sequence: TGTGCCACCCGCCAGTTGGAGACCCACGAGCAGTACTTC. It codes for CATRQLETHEQYF.

The chain couples TRBV5-1 to TRBJ2-5; a weak D match, TRBD2 (7 bases). The J call is doubtful: the DNA matches TRBJ2-7 better. From germline, CDR1 is SGHRS and CDR2 YFSETQ. CDR3 length equals 19 residues. CDR3 sequence reads: CASSLDGGQPYKPSYEQYF. The CDR3 DNA follows: TGCGCCAGCAGCTTGGACGGGGGGCAACCTTATAAACCCTCCTACGAGCAGTACTTC.

This sequence joins TRBV15 and TRBJ1-2; TRBD1 aligns across 8 bases. Germline-derived CDR1 and CDR2 are LNHNV and YYDKDF (reference sequence). This CDR3 is 17 amino acids long. J lost 0 bases, V lost 3 bases, and 9 bases had no gene match. The CDR3 here is CATSRETGAVSNYGYTF. CDR3 DNA sequence: TGTGCCACCAGCAGGGAGACAGGGGCCGTTTCTAACTATGGCTACACCTTC. Full variable domain (outside the CDR3, taken from reference TRBV15 and TRBJ1-2): DAMVIQNPRYQVTQFGKPVTLSCSQTLNHNVMYWYQQKSSQAPKLLFHYYDKDFNNEADTPDNFQSRRPNTSFCFLDIRSPGLGDTAMYLCATSRETGAVSNYGYTFGSGTRLTVV.

This chain connects TRBV6-1 to TRBJ2-7, with 9 nucleotides matching TRBD1. With 4 bases clipped from V and 5 bases from J, the junction kept 12 bases outside the gene matches. CDR1 and CDR2 from the germline V gene are MNHNS and SASEGT. The CDR3 totals 16 residues. As DNA, the CDR3 is TGTGCCAGCAGTGCCCGAACGACAGGGGGTATCGACGAGCAGTACTTC. Its translation: CASSARTTGGIDEQYF.